One sample yielded the 24 T cell receptor beta chains listed below, sequenced in a study of CD8 T cells in Susac syndrome (dated by TCRdb to the late 2010s). The library was produced with the immunoSEQ multiplex PCR assay. RNA was extracted using the RNeasy kit, and about 0.45 to 1 ug of the RNA was reverse transcribed with random hexamers. TCRdb reworked the public reads: Q25 trimming with fastp, MiXCR clone assembly, productive beta chains retained. Under each unique CDR3 protein, matching rows form one entry showing the most common genes and DNA. The table for this sample lists fewer than 80,000 distinct CDR3 sequences; roughly 94% of them were counted only once. Roughly 0.22% of the sample is in the top ten clones. Material: CD8+ T cells from PBMCs. The receptors derive from a human donor in good health.

This chain joins TRBV6-1 and TRBJ2-7, with unresolved D. The CDR3 consists of 15 residues. CDR1 and CDR2 from the germline V gene are MNHNS and SASEGT. Trimming removed 1 base at V and 0 bases at J, with 10 bases between. The DNA of the CDR3 is TGTGCCAGCAGTGAAGGCGGCAGCAGCTCCTACGAGCAGTACTTC. The encoded protein is CASSEGGSSSYEQYF.

The V and J genes are TRBV4-2 and TRBJ1-5, with D possibly matching TRBD1 (5 bases). The CDR3 runs 15 residues. Germline V lookup: CDR1 LGHNA, CDR2 YNFKEQ. V was cut by 6 bases and J by 6 bases, with 18 bases left in between. The CDR3 loop is CASSVGDEGAQPQHF. CDR3 nucleotides: TGTGCCAGCAGTGTGGGGGATGAGGGTGCTCAGCCCCAGCATTTT.

This rearrangement joins TRBV13 to TRBJ2-3; maybe TRBD2 (5 bases). The length of the CDR3 is 18 residues. From germline, CDR1 is PRHDT and CDR2 FYEKMQ (reference sequence). V lost 5 bases and J lost 0, with 21 bases in between. In DNA, the CDR3 is TGTGCCAGCAGCACTAGAGTCTCCTACCACCTCAGCACAGATACGCAGTATTTT. It encodes CASSTRVSYHLSTDTQYF.

V usage is TRBV3-1 and J usage is TRBJ2-7, with D uncertain. Germline loops: CDR1 LGHDT, CDR2 YNNKEL (reference sequence). This CDR3 is 12 amino acids long. With 6 bases removed from V and 2 bases from J, the gap between germline ends came to 8 bases. Here the CDR3 DNA reads TGTGCCAGCAGGGGCAGCCCCTACGAGCAGTACGTC. Translating it yields CASRGSPYEQYV.

The gene calls are TRBV7-9 and TRBJ2-5, with 9 bases identical to TRBD1. The CDR3 length is 15 residues. The V gene's germline CDR1 is SEHNR and CDR2 FQNEAQ (reference sequence). With 4 bases clipped from V and 5 bases from J, the junction kept 8 bases outside the gene matches. The CDR3 sequence: CASSSPTGGTETQYF. The CDR3 DNA reads as TGTGCCAGCAGCTCACCGACAGGGGGAACGGAGACCCAGTACTTC.

The V gene is TRBV3-1, the J gene TRBJ2-1; 8 bases map to TRBD2. Germline assignment: CDR1 LGHDT and CDR2 YNNKEL (reference sequence). V dropped 1 base and J dropped 1; count of bases not matched to a gene: 3. This CDR3 comprises 16 residues. The CDR3 protein is CASSQAGGGSYNEQFF. The DNA of the CDR3 is TGTGCCAGCAGCCAAGCCGGGGGGGGGTCCTACAATGAGCAGTTCTTC.

The CDR3 DNA sequence: TGTGCCAGCACGGACCCCTCCTGGTTTGACGAGCAGTACTTC. The encoded protein is CASTDPSWFDEQYF. V is TRBV2 and J is TRBJ2-7, with unresolved D. Looked up from germline, CDR1 is SNHLY and CDR2 is FYNNEI. The CDR3 sequence is 14 residues long. V was shortened by 7 bases and J by 5 bases, with 18 bases between the two germline ends.

V gene TRBV13 combines with J gene TRBJ1-1; D gene unclear. The CDR3 is made up of 11 amino acids. Trimming left V 7 bases short and J 2 bases short, with 5 bases between. CDR1 and CDR2 (germline): PRHDT, FYEKMQ (reference sequence). The CDR3 protein is CASTSNTEAFF. In DNA, the CDR3 is TGTGCCAGCACCTCCAACACTGAAGCTTTCTTT.

V and J are TRBV6-5 and TRBJ2-3; the match to TRBD2 covers 11 bases. After removal of 4 bases from V and 5 bases from J, the junction contained 5 bases not matched to a gene. Germline-derived CDR1 and CDR2 are MNHEY and SVGAGI. There are 15 residues in the CDR3. This CDR3 reads CASSFSGGAGDTQYF. In DNA form, the CDR3 reads TGTGCCAGCAGTTTTAGCGGGGGGGCCGGAGATACGCAGTATTTT.

Here the CDR3 DNA reads TGTGCCAGCAGCTTAGCCCTAGCGGGGTCAGCGAACACCGGGGAGCTGTTTTTT. Encoded protein: CASSLALAGSANTGELFF. The rearrangement links TRBV13 to TRBJ2-2, with 9 bases aligning to TRBD2. Germline trimming cut 1 base from V and 0 bases from J; bases unmatched to any gene: 6. The CDR3 has 18 amino acids. Per germline, CDR1 PRHDT and CDR2 FYEKMQ (reference sequence).

The V call is TRBV13, the J call TRBJ1-2; D not resolved. Trimming left V 5 bases short and J 2 bases short, with 12 bases between. The CDR3 runs 14 residues. The V gene's germline CDR1 is PRHDT and CDR2 FYEKMQ (reference sequence). Here the CDR3 reads CASSLEPGNYGYTF. CDR3 sequence (DNA): TGTGCCAGCAGCCTAGAACCGGGGAACTATGGCTACACCTTC.

This clonotype occurred once. J is TRBJ1-2 and V is TRBV4-1; D remains unclear. The CDR3 loop spans 13 amino acids. V lost 4 bases and J lost 4, with 10 bases in between. CDR1 is MGHRA and CDR2 is YSYEKL in the germline V gene. The CDR3 DNA follows: TGCGCCAGCAGCCCCTTAGGCCCCTATGGCTACACCTTC. Protein: CASSPLGPYGYTF.

The rearrangement uses TRBV30 and TRBJ2-7; 7 bases map to TRBD1. Germline-derived CDR1 and CDR2 are GTSNPN and SVGIG (reference sequence). The junction had 4 bases not matched to a gene; V was cut back by 3 bases and J by 5 bases. This CDR3 is built from 12 residues. This CDR3 is CAWSPGTDEQYF. Here the CDR3 DNA reads TGTGCCTGGAGCCCCGGGACAGACGAGCAGTACTTC.

The chain combines TRBV2 with TRBJ2-5; 9 bases align to TRBD2. V lost 7 bases and J lost 1; bases outside the gene matches: 10. The germline CDR1 and CDR2 sequences are SNHLY and FYNNEI. The CDR3 runs to 16 residues. CDR3 coding DNA: TGTGCCAGCACCCCAGCGGGGGGCCGGCCCCAAGAGACCCAGTACTTC. Its protein is CASTPAGGRPQETQYF.

V gene TRBV12-3 or TRBV12-4 combines with J gene TRBJ2-7; D ambiguous. This CDR3 is 12 amino acids long. V was pared by 2 bases and J by 2 bases, with 4 bases between. The CDR3 here is CASSLSPYEQYF. The CDR3 coding sequence is TGTGCCAGCAGTTTAAGCCCCTACGAGCAGTACTTC.

The V and J genes are TRBV29-1 and TRBJ2-2; D is perhaps TRBD1 (6 bases). The V and J ends lost 3 bases and 3 bases respectively, with 11 bases between them. The germline V gene has CDR1 SQVTM and CDR2 ANQGSEA. The CDR3 extends over 14 amino acids. The CDR3 coding sequence is TGCAGCGTTGAGAACAGGGACCACACCGGGGAGCTGTTTTTT. Translation: CSVENRDHTGELFF.

This sequence joins TRBV20-1 and TRBJ1-6, with 9 bases aligning to TRBD1. V shed 7 bases, J shed 5 bases, and the junction held 9 bases outside the gene matches. Germline lookup yields CDR1 DFQATT and CDR2 SNEGSKA (reference sequence). CDR3 length: 15 residues. CDR3 region: CSVQDRGSDNSPLHF. The CDR3 DNA sequence: TGCAGTGTTCAGGACAGGGGATCGGATAATTCACCCCTCCACTTT.

The chain carries TRBV13 and TRBJ2-7, with D perhaps TRBD1 (6 bases). The V gene lost 3 bases and the J gene lost 6 bases, with 12 bases spanning the gap. CDR3 length: 13 amino acids. CDR1 and CDR2 (germline): PRHDT, FYEKMQ (reference sequence). The DNA for the CDR3 is TGTGCCAGCAGCTTGTGGACAGCCGGCGAGCAGTACTTC. It translates to CASSLWTAGEQYF. The whole variable domain, remainder taken from reference TRBV13 and TRBJ2-7, is AAGVIQSPRHLIKEKRETATLKCYPIPRHDTVYWYQQGPGQDPQFLISFYEKMQSDKGSIPDRFSAQQFSDYHSELNMSSLELGDSALYFCASSLWTAGEQYFGPGTRLTVT.

This chain uses TRBV28 with TRBJ1-5, with D perhaps matching TRBD1 (5 bases). The CDR3 totals 15 residues. Germline V gene lookup returns CDR1 MDHEN and CDR2 SYDVKM. Trimming took off 3 bases at V and 0 bases at J, with 9 bases between the two ends. CDR3 sequence reads: CASSLDTDSNQPQHF. CDR3 nucleotides: TGTGCCAGCAGTTTGGACACTGATAGCAATCAGCCCCAGCATTTT.

The J gene is TRBJ2-3, the V gene TRBV3-1; 8 bases map to TRBD2. Trimming removed 4 bases from V and 6 bases from J; junction bases left unmatched: 9. The CDR3 length is 15 residues. Germline V gives CDR1 LGHDT, CDR2 YNNKEL (reference sequence). CDR3: CASSLPGVAGDTQYF. The CDR3, as DNA: TGTGCCAGCAGCCTCCCGGGGGTAGCGGGGGATACGCAGTATTTT.

The V and J genes are TRBV4-1 and TRBJ1-2; possible D gene TRBD1, 5 bases. The germline V gene has CDR1 MGHRA and CDR2 YSYEKL. Trimming took off 0 bases at V and 6 bases at J, with 8 bases between the two ends. CDR3 size: 13 residues. The CDR3: CASSQEGPDGYTF. CDR3 DNA: TGCGCCAGCAGCCAAGAGGGGCCGGATGGCTACACCTTC.

The chain has TRBV7-9 and TRBJ1-5; TRBD1 is a possible D gene (5 bases). The V end lost 4 bases, the J end lost 5 bases, and 9 bases lay between the germline ends. The CDR3 consists of 13 residues. CDR1 SEHNR and CDR2 FQNEAQ come from the germline V gene (reference sequence). CDR3 in DNA: TGTGCCAGCAGCTCCCGGGGGGATCAGCCCCAGCATTTT. Translating gives CASSSRGDQPQHF.

The chain combines TRBV9 with TRBJ2-1; 10 bases line up with TRBD2. J was trimmed by 3 bases and V by 2 bases; bases with no gene match: 5. Germline CDR1 SGDLS, CDR2 YYNGEE. The CDR3 is made up of 16 amino acids. CDR3 residues: CASSVVAGGFYNEQFF. The CDR3 bases are TGTGCCAGCAGCGTCGTAGCGGGGGGTTTCTACAATGAGCAGTTCTTC.

This clonotype occurred a few times. The CDR3 reads CASSLTGEQFF. In DNA form, the CDR3 reads TGTGCCAGCAGTTTAACGGGTGAGCAGTTCTTC. The J gene is TRBJ2-1, the V gene TRBV28; D uncertain. Germline V gives CDR1 MDHEN, CDR2 SYDVKM. V was clipped by 2 bases and J by 9 bases, with 5 bases between them. This CDR3 region has 11 residues.